Detailed here is one TCR beta chain. Its target is not known. The sample comes from a study of cytomegalovirus exposure and HLA in healthy donors. Whole-study findings and limits: It was reported that TCR beta sequences correctly inferred the HLA-A and HLA-B alleles for most subjects.

The CDR3 totals 13 residues. Germline V gene lookup returns CDR1 LNHDA and CDR2 SQIVND (reference sequence). Deletions cut 5 bases from V and 9 bases from J, with 14 bases between. Primers included in the PCR were 60 Vbeta and 13 Jbeta primers. TCRdb keeps only in-frame clones here, not all; method: immunoSEQ multiplex PCR. The sample contains 80,000 to 95,000 clones, roughly 77% of which appear only once. The sequencing input was PBMCs. The rearrangement links TRBV19 to TRBJ1-5; D unclear. This sequence was found in a woman aged 40 to 49 in good health and CMV-seropositive. The CDR3 region has the DNA TGTGCCAGTAGTCCGGGTCCGACTGGGCCCCAGCATTTT. As protein: CASSPGPTGPQHF. Filled out from reference TRBV19 and TRBJ1-5, the complete variable domain reads DGGITQSPKYLFRKEGQNVTLSCEQNLNHDAMYWYRQDPGQGLRLIYYSQIVNDFQKGDIAEGYSVSREKKESFPLTVTSAQKNPTAFYLCASSPGPTGPQHFGDGTRLSIL.